The 7 T cell receptor beta chains below come from one sample, sequenced in a study of graft-versus-host responses after intestinal transplantation. Data came from immunoSEQ multiplex PCR; TCRdb stores just in-frame clones and leaves some out. The data show 50,000 to 75,000 clones, 94% seen once. No antigens are known for them. Sequenced material: unstimulated CD4+ T cells sorted from spleen or lymph node cells, taken before transplant. These receptors all come from a human donor who was the organ donor for an intestinal transplant.

The gene calls are TRBV20-1 and TRBJ1-5; unclear D gene. CDR3 length: 11 amino acids. Germline assignment: CDR1 DFQATT and CDR2 SNEGSKA (reference sequence). The ends were cut back, 5 bases at V and 3 bases at J, with 5 bases in the middle. CDR3 sequence reads: CSACINQPQHF. CDR3 sequence (DNA): TGCAGTGCTTGTATCAATCAGCCCCAGCATTTT.

V is TRBV5-4 and J is TRBJ2-1, with D tentatively TRBD2 (6 bases). With 4 bases removed from V and 8 bases from J, the gap between germline ends came to 10 bases. The CDR3 sequence is 12 residues long. CDR1 is SGHNT and CDR2 is YYREEE in the germline V gene (reference sequence). Written as DNA, the CDR3 is TGTGCCAGCAGCCCCTGGGGGGATGAGCAGTTCTTC. Its translation: CASSPWGDEQFF.

The CDR3 DNA reads as TGTGCCAGCAGCTTAGGCGTTAGCGGGGGGGACATTAACCAAGAGACCCAGTACTTC. Translated, it gives CASSLGVSGGDINQETQYF. The V and J genes are TRBV7-9 and TRBJ2-5; 11 positions match TRBD2. V was pared by 1 base and J by 0 bases, with 10 bases of the junction left unmatched. Germline CDR1 reads SEHNR; CDR2 reads FQNEAQ (reference sequence). This CDR3 comprises 19 residues.

This clone was observed a single time. The chain combines TRBV5-1 with TRBJ2-2, with no clear D. This CDR3 has 14 residues. V lost 2 bases and J 2 bases, leaving 7 bases between the germline ends. Germline assignment: CDR1 SGHRS and CDR2 YFSETQ. The CDR3 protein is CASSFGYNTGELFF. CDR3 coding DNA: TGCGCCAGCAGCTTCGGCTACAACACCGGGGAGCTGTTTTTT.

This chain joins TRBV5-5 and TRBJ2-5, with D hard to call. The CDR3 is 13 amino acids. Trimming removed 2 bases from V and 5 bases from J, with 10 bases in between. Looked up from germline, CDR1 is SGHKS and CDR2 is YYEKEE (reference sequence). This CDR3 reads CASSFSVEETQYF. The CDR3 DNA sequence: TGTGCCAGCAGCTTTTCCGTGGAGGAGACCCAGTACTTC. The entire variable domain, with the rest obtained from reference TRBV5-5 and TRBJ2-5, is as follows: DAGVTQSPTHLIKTRGQQVTLRCSPISGHKSVSWYQQVLGQGPQFIFQYYEKEERGRGNFPDRFSARQFPNYSSELNVNALLLGDSALYLCASSFSVEETQYFGPGTRLLVL.

The CDR3 protein is CASTLEQSGANVLTF. The CDR3 bases are TGTGCCAGCACCCTAGAACAGTCTGGGGCCAACGTCCTGACTTTC. The rearrangement joins TRBV2 to TRBJ2-6; D gene ambiguous. The germline gives CDR1 SNHLY, CDR2 FYNNEI. The V gene lost 7 bases and the J gene lost 1 base, with 11 bases spanning the gap. CDR3 length: 15 residues. The full variable domain, with the rest looked up from reference TRBV2 and TRBJ2-6, is EPEVTQTPSHQVTQMGQEVILRCVPISNHLYFYWYRQILGQKVEFLVSFYNNEISEKSEIFDDQFSVERPDGSNFTLKIRSTKLEDSAMYFCASTLEQSGANVLTFGAGSRLTVL.

This chain uses TRBV7-2 with TRBJ2-3, with 12 bases aligning to TRBD2. V dropped 1 base and J dropped 4; count of bases not matched to a gene: 9. The CDR3 has 18 residues. Germline V gives CDR1 SGHTA, CDR2 FQGNSA. CDR3 coding DNA: TGTGCCAGCAGCTTAGTCCCCTCACTAGCGGGGGGACCAGATACGCAGTATTTT. Its protein is CASSLVPSLAGGPDTQYF.